This TCR beta chain was captured in a study of T cells after yellow fever vaccination. Across the whole study: Those fractions that held only low numbers of cells were prepared using the SMART-Seq v4 Ultra Low Input RNA kit.

Study-wide points: Repertoires sorted by FACS could include abundant clonotypes that are contaminants from the bulk population.

This CDR3 is 13 amino acids long. Trimming pared 7 bases from V and 2 bases from J, leaving 11 bases between. Germline lookup yields CDR1 MNHNY and CDR2 SVGAGI (reference sequence). This clonotype was detected only a few times. As yet, its antigen is unknown. TCRdb re-derived calls from the 5' RACE reads in MiXCR, one entry per CDR3 protein. The sample records hundreds of thousands of distinct CDR3 sequences, around 19% being singletons. The TCR was taken from a man in his late teens or twenties who received the YFV17D yellow fever vaccine. The sample in question was PBMCs, obtained before the yellow fever booster vaccination. The chain links TRBV6-6 to TRBJ1-1, with D uncertain. CDR3 DNA: TGTGCCAGCATGTGGGCCCTTAACACTGAAGCTTTCTTT. This gives the protein CASMWALNTEAFF.